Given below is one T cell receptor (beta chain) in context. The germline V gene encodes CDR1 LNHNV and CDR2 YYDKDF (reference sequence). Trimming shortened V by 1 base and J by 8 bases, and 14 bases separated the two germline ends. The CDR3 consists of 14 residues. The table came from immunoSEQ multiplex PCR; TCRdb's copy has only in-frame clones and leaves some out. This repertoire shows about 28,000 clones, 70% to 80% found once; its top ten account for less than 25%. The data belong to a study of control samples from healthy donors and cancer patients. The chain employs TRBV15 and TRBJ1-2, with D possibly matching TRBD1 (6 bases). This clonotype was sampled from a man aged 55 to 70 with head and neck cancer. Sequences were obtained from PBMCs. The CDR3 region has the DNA TGTGCCACCAGCAGAGGACAGGACCGTGGAGGCTACACCTTC. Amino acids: CATSRGQDRGGYTF. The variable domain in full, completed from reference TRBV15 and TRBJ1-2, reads DAMVIQNPRYQVTQFGKPVTLSCSQTLNHNVMYWYQQKSSQAPKLLFHYYDKDFNNEADTPDNFQSRRPNTSFCFLDIRSPGLGDTAMYLCATSRGQDRGGYTFGSGTRLTVV.